Listed below are T cell receptor beta chains from one sample, sequenced in a study of CD8+CD57+ T cells in acquired aplastic anemia. MiXCR was run by TCRdb on the reads, yielding one entry per CDR3 protein. Of roughly 290,000 distinct CDR3 sequences in the sample, roughly 61% were seen once. Material for sequencing was sorted CD4+, CD8+, or CD8+CD57+ T cells (not recorded which) from PBMCs. Source of these receptors: a human donor with aplastic anemia. CDR3s include the opening cysteine and the closing phenylalanine or tryptophan. D genes are given only for firm matches. Size is omitted from some rows. Given values are once, few, many or a class for expanded clones.

clone_size: NA; v_call: TRBV9; d_call: NA; j_call: TRBJ1-2; cdr3_aa: CASSEDLGYNYGYTF; cdr3_nt: TGTGCCAGCAGCGAAGACCTGGGATATAACTATGGCTACACCTTC
clone_size: few; v_call: TRBV7-2; d_call: NA; j_call: TRBJ1-6; cdr3_aa: CASSPPGTPLHF; cdr3_nt: TGTGCCAGCAGCCCACCGGGCACACCCCTCCACTTT
clone_size: NA; v_call: TRBV7-8; d_call: NA; j_call: TRBJ2-3; cdr3_aa: CASSSITGSGLDTQYF; cdr3_nt: TGTGCCAGCAGCTCAATTACAGGGTCTGGTTTAGATACGCAGTATTTT
clone_size: few; v_call: TRBV7-2; d_call: TRBD2; j_call: TRBJ2-1; cdr3_aa: CASSQGSGSHEQFF; cdr3_nt: TGTGCCAGCAGCCAGGGTAGCGGGAGCCATGAGCAGTTCTTC
clone_size: NA; v_call: TRBV7-2; d_call: NA; j_call: TRBJ2-5; cdr3_aa: CASSLGLPSETQYF; cdr3_nt: TGTGCCAGCAGCCTAGGACTACCCAGTGAGACCCAGTACTTC
clone_size: NA; v_call: TRBV20-1; d_call: NA; j_call: TRBJ2-1; cdr3_aa: CSAPSYRYNEQFF; cdr3_nt: TGCAGTGCTCCAAGCTACAGGTACAATGAGCAGTTCTTC
clone_size: NA; v_call: TRBV29-1; d_call: NA; j_call: TRBJ1-4; cdr3_aa: CSASGEKLFF; cdr3_nt: TGCAGCGCCTCAGGGGAAAAACTGTTTTTT
clone_size: NA; v_call: TRBV7-9; d_call: TRBD2; j_call: TRBJ2-7; cdr3_aa: CASSSGLAPYEQYF; cdr3_nt: TGTGCCAGCAGCTCGGGACTAGCTCCCTACGAGCAGTACTTC
clone_size: NA; v_call: TRBV2; d_call: NA; j_call: TRBJ2-7; cdr3_aa: CASSEGQIYEQYF; cdr3_nt: TGTGCCAGCAGTGAAGGGCAGATATACGAGCAGTACTTC
clone_size: many; v_call: TRBV2; d_call: TRBD2; j_call: TRBJ2-1; cdr3_aa: CASGWSGTSYNEQFF; cdr3_nt: TGTGCCAGTGGGTGGAGCGGGACCTCCTACAATGAGCAGTTCTTC
clone_size: NA; v_call: TRBV20-1; d_call: TRBD1; j_call: TRBJ1-2; cdr3_aa: CSALPVPGQGSYGYTF; cdr3_nt: TGCAGTGCTCTCCCAGTGCCGGGACAGGGTAGCTATGGCTACACCTTC
clone_size: few; v_call: TRBV10-3; d_call: NA; j_call: TRBJ2-5; cdr3_aa: CAISESGGNQETQYF; cdr3_nt: TGTGCCATCAGTGAGTCGGGGGGTAACCAAGAGACCCAGTACTTC
clone_size: NA; v_call: TRBV2; d_call: TRBD1; j_call: TRBJ1-5; cdr3_aa: CASSQRQGRNQPQHF; cdr3_nt: TGTGCCAGCAGTCAAAGACAGGGTAGGAATCAGCCCCAGCATTTT
clone_size: NA; v_call: TRBV9; d_call: NA; j_call: TRBJ1-2; cdr3_aa: CASSDWTAQGYTF; cdr3_nt: TGTGCCAGCAGCGACTGGACAGCGCAAGGCTACACCTTC
clone_size: once; v_call: TRBV7-9; d_call: NA; j_call: TRBJ2-3; cdr3_aa: CASSLQAVSTDTQYF; cdr3_nt: TGTGCCAGCAGCCTCCAGGCTGTGAGCACAGATACGCAGTATTTT
clone_size: NA; v_call: TRBV25-1; d_call: NA; j_call: TRBJ2-3; cdr3_aa: CASSEYGRRDTQYF; cdr3_nt: TGTGCCAGCAGTGAATATGGTCGGAGGGATACGCAGTATTTT
clone_size: NA; v_call: TRBV7-9; d_call: TRBD1; j_call: TRBJ1-2; cdr3_aa: CASSQPQGAYGYTF; cdr3_nt: TGTGCCAGCAGCCAGCCACAGGGGGCGTATGGCTACACCTTC
clone_size: many; v_call: TRBV19; d_call: TRBD1; j_call: TRBJ2-5; cdr3_aa: CASDPGQGAWETQYF; cdr3_nt: TGTGCCAGTGACCCGGGACAGGGGGCTTGGGAGACCCAGTACTTC
clone_size: NA; v_call: TRBV6-5; d_call: NA; j_call: TRBJ1-1; cdr3_aa: CASSYESMNTEAFF; cdr3_nt: TGTGCCAGCAGTTACGAGAGCATGAACACTGAAGCTTTCTTT
clone_size: NA; v_call: TRBV6-1; d_call: NA; j_call: TRBJ1-6; cdr3_aa: CASSDGYTRDTMSPLHF; cdr3_nt: TGTGCCAGCAGTGACGGATATACCCGGGACACCATGTCACCCCTCCACTTT
clone_size: NA; v_call: TRBV5-1; d_call: NA; j_call: TRBJ2-3; cdr3_aa: CASSLDPSRPYTDTQYF; cdr3_nt: TGCGCCAGCAGCTTGGATCCCTCTAGGCCTTACACAGATACGCAGTATTTT
clone_size: few; v_call: TRBV2; d_call: NA; j_call: TRBJ1-4; cdr3_aa: CASSESGAEKLFF; cdr3_nt: TGTGCCAGCAGTGAGAGTGGGGCGGAAAAACTGTTTTTT
clone_size: many; v_call: TRBV7-7; d_call: NA; j_call: TRBJ2-2; cdr3_aa: CASSLAPNTGELFF; cdr3_nt: TGTGCCAGCAGCTTAGCTCCGAACACCGGGGAGCTGTTTTTT
clone_size: few; v_call: TRBV20-1; d_call: NA; j_call: TRBJ1-6; cdr3_aa: CSAQDLQTYNSPLHF; cdr3_nt: TGCAGTGCTCAAGATTTACAGACCTATAATTCACCCCTCCACTTT
clone_size: NA; v_call: TRBV7-3; d_call: NA; j_call: TRBJ1-6; cdr3_aa: CASNLAGYNSPLHF; cdr3_nt: TGTGCCAGCAACTTAGCAGGGTATAATTCACCCCTCCACTTT
clone_size: NA; v_call: TRBV5-5; d_call: NA; j_call: TRBJ2-7; cdr3_aa: CASSLTFGGEQYF; cdr3_nt: NA
clone_size: NA; v_call: TRBV9; d_call: TRBD1; j_call: TRBJ1-1; cdr3_aa: CASSTRGTGFNTEAFF; cdr3_nt: TGTGCCAGCAGCACCCGGGGGACAGGGTTTAACACTGAAGCTTTCTTT
clone_size: NA; v_call: TRBV2; d_call: NA; j_call: TRBJ1-5; cdr3_aa: CASSDLGNQPQHF; cdr3_nt: TGTGCCAGCAGTGACTTAGGGAATCAGCCCCAGCATTTT
clone_size: many; v_call: TRBV5-8; d_call: NA; j_call: TRBJ2-1; cdr3_aa: CASSHGYSKFF; cdr3_nt: TGTGCCAGCAGCCACGGATACTCCAAGTTCTTC
clone_size: many; v_call: TRBV11-3; d_call: TRBD1; j_call: TRBJ2-2; cdr3_aa: CASSARQGAGELFF; cdr3_nt: TGTGCCAGCAGCGCACGACAGGGGGCCGGGGAGCTGTTTTTT
clone_size: NA; v_call: TRBV20-1; d_call: TRBD1; j_call: TRBJ1-2; cdr3_aa: CSAPGQGHGYTF; cdr3_nt: TGCAGTGCTCCCGGACAGGGACATGGCTACACCTTC
clone_size: many; v_call: TRBV10-3; d_call: NA; j_call: TRBJ1-1; cdr3_aa: CAISVEGSNTEAFF; cdr3_nt: TGTGCCATCAGTGTCGAGGGTTCAAACACTGAAGCTTTCTTT
clone_size: NA; v_call: TRBV24-1; d_call: NA; j_call: TRBJ1-5; cdr3_aa: CATSDSGTPNQPQHF; cdr3_nt: TGTGCCACCAGTGATTCCGGGACACCGAATCAGCCCCAGCATTTT
clone_size: NA; v_call: TRBV20-1; d_call: NA; j_call: TRBJ2-5; cdr3_aa: CSARDGGNQETQYF; cdr3_nt: TGCAGTGCTAGAGATGGGGGGAACCAAGAGACCCAGTACTTC
clone_size: NA; v_call: TRBV7-6; d_call: NA; j_call: TRBJ2-7; cdr3_aa: CASSLSSGPYEQYF; cdr3_nt: TGTGCCAGCAGCTTATCGTCGGGGCCGTACGAGCAGTACTTC
clone_size: NA; v_call: TRBV20-1; d_call: TRBD2; j_call: TRBJ2-2; cdr3_aa: CSASLSSGNTGELFF; cdr3_nt: TGCAGTGCTAGTCTGTCTAGCGGGAACACCGGGGAGCTGTTTTTT
clone_size: few; v_call: TRBV6-2/TRBV6-3; d_call: TRBD2; j_call: TRBJ2-7; cdr3_aa: CASRRESSGGYAYEQYF; cdr3_nt: TGTGCCAGCAGGAGAGAGTCTAGCGGGGGGTACGCCTACGAGCAGTACTTC
clone_size: NA; v_call: TRBV9; d_call: NA; j_call: TRBJ1-6; cdr3_aa: CASSVWGYNSPLHF; cdr3_nt: TGTGCCAGCAGCGTATGGGGATATAATTCACCCCTCCACTTT
clone_size: NA; v_call: TRBV7-3; d_call: TRBD2; j_call: TRBJ2-5; cdr3_aa: CASSPWASGQETQYF; cdr3_nt: TGTGCCAGCAGCCCATGGGCTAGCGGGCAAGAGACCCAGTACTTC
clone_size: NA; v_call: TRBV20-1; d_call: NA; j_call: TRBJ2-1; cdr3_aa: CSASTRSFWEQFF; cdr3_nt: TGCAGTGCTAGCACGAGGTCGTTTTGGGAGCAGTTCTTC
clone_size: NA; v_call: TRBV20-1; d_call: TRBD1; j_call: TRBJ1-5; cdr3_aa: CSAREIQGAGSNQPQHF; cdr3_nt: TGCAGTGCTAGAGAGATACAGGGGGCGGGTAGCAATCAGCCCCAGCATTTT
clone_size: few; v_call: TRBV19; d_call: NA; j_call: TRBJ1-1; cdr3_aa: CASSPTVGKAEAFF; cdr3_nt: TGTGCCAGTAGCCCTACGGTGGGAAAGGCTGAAGCTTTCTTT
clone_size: once; v_call: TRBV15; d_call: TRBD1; j_call: TRBJ2-1; cdr3_aa: CATSNRDRANEQFF; cdr3_nt: TGTGCCACCAGCAACCGGGACAGGGCTAATGAGCAGTTCTTC
clone_size: NA; v_call: TRBV11-1; d_call: TRBD2; j_call: TRBJ2-3; cdr3_aa: CASSLQAGDTQYF; cdr3_nt: TGTGCCAGCAGCTTGCAAGCGGGGGATACGCAGTATTTT
clone_size: NA; v_call: TRBV10-3; d_call: NA; j_call: TRBJ1-5; cdr3_aa: CAISPTLKGDQPQHF; cdr3_nt: TGTGCCATCAGCCCTACTCTAAAAGGAGATCAGCCCCAGCATTTT
clone_size: NA; v_call: TRBV7-2; d_call: NA; j_call: TRBJ1-1; cdr3_aa: CASSQVADRRYEAFF; cdr3_nt: TGTGCCAGCAGCCAGGTGGCCGACCGGCGCTATGAAGCTTTCTTT
clone_size: NA; v_call: TRBV7-3; d_call: NA; j_call: TRBJ2-7; cdr3_aa: CASSLMPSRYEQYF; cdr3_nt: TGTGCCAGCAGCTTAATGCCATCGAGATACGAGCAGTACTTC
clone_size: NA; v_call: TRBV15; d_call: NA; j_call: TRBJ2-1; cdr3_aa: CATSVRGDEQFF; cdr3_nt: TGTGCCACCAGCGTCAGGGGCGATGAGCAGTTCTTC
clone_size: NA; v_call: TRBV7-6; d_call: NA; j_call: TRBJ2-5; cdr3_aa: CASNPSGIQETQYF; cdr3_nt: TGTGCCAGCAACCCCTCAGGAATCCAAGAGACCCAGTACTTC
clone_size: NA; v_call: TRBV10-1; d_call: TRBD2; j_call: TRBJ2-5; cdr3_aa: CASSHGLAGLQETQYF; cdr3_nt: TGCGCCAGCAGCCACGGACTAGCGGGGCTCCAAGAGACCCAGTACTTC
clone_size: NA; v_call: TRBV29-1; d_call: TRBD1; j_call: TRBJ1-1; cdr3_aa: CSWGQRNTEAFF; cdr3_nt: TGCAGCTGGGGACAGAGGAACACTGAAGCTTTCTTT
clone_size: NA; v_call: TRBV20-1; d_call: TRBD2; j_call: TRBJ2-3; cdr3_aa: CSAQAGARTDTQYF; cdr3_nt: TGCAGTGCTCAAGCGGGGGCGAGAACAGATACGCAGTATTTT
clone_size: few; v_call: TRBV6-5; d_call: NA; j_call: TRBJ1-2; cdr3_aa: CAAQTGSKGYTF; cdr3_nt: TGTGCCGCCCAAACAGGGAGTAAGGGCTACACCTTC